These 14 T cell receptor beta chains originate from one sample sequenced in a study of beta chain features in type 1 diabetes. Findings and caveats of the study: TCRB CDR3s were moderately but significantly shorter in Type 1 diabetes patients in all four CD4+ subsets.

These receptors' targets are unknown. Sequencing targeted expressed TCRB transcripts, as all isolated RNA had been reverse transcribed. Assay: immunoSEQ multiplex PCR; the TCRdb copy retains only in-frame clones and omits some. The profile covers hundreds of thousands of clones, with about 14% appearing a single time and approximately 0.039% taken by the ten largest. Sequenced material: naive CD4+ T cells from blood. All receptors derive from a man younger than 35 with type 1 diabetes.

The chain is built from TRBV30 and TRBJ1-5; D is perhaps TRBD1 (5 bases). Between the trimmed V and J ends, which lost 2 bases and 0 bases, there was a span of 14 bases. This CDR3 is built from 16 residues. The germline CDR1 and CDR2 sequences are GTSNPN and SVGIG (reference sequence). DNA for the CDR3: TGTGCCTGGAGTCCGTTCGTGGGGCATAGCAATCAGCCCCAGCATTTT. This sequence encodes CAWSPFVGHSNQPQHF.

The chain has TRBV6-6 and TRBJ2-7, with D maybe TRBD2 (6 bases). Germline CDR1 is MNHNY and CDR2 is SVGAGI (reference sequence). The CDR3 is made up of 16 amino acids. V was cut by 1 base and J by 0 bases, with 13 bases left in between. CDR3 nucleotides: TGTGCCAGCAGTTACTGGGGGGTGACCGGCTCCTACGAGCAGTACTTC. Translating gives CASSYWGVTGSYEQYF.

V usage is TRBV7-2 and J usage is TRBJ2-3, with 7 bases lining up with TRBD2. The CDR3 has 14 residues. The V gene end was trimmed by 5 bases and the J gene end by 0 bases; junction bases not matched to a gene: 2. The germline V gene encodes CDR1 SGHTA and CDR2 FQGNSA. Here the CDR3 reads CASSRGGSTDTQYF. In DNA form, the CDR3 reads TGTGCCAGCAGCCGCGGGGGTAGCACAGATACGCAGTATTTT.

CDR3 region: CASSEGFGEGSPLHF. The CDR3 nucleotides read TGTGCCAGCAGTGAAGGGTTTGGCGAGGGTTCACCCCTCCACTTT. J is TRBJ1-6 and V is TRBV2, with unresolved D. CDR1 is SNHLY, CDR2 FYNNEI, per germline. V dropped 1 base and J dropped 9 bases, with 13 bases sitting between them. The CDR3 has 15 amino acids. The full variable domain, in which reference TRBV2 and TRBJ1-6 provide the parts outside the CDR3, is EPEVTQTPSHQVTQMGQEVILRCVPISNHLYFYWYRQILGQKVEFLVSFYNNEISEKSEIFDDQFSVERPDGSNFTLKIRSTKLEDSAMYFCASSEGFGEGSPLHFGNGTRLTVT.

This clone was recorded a few times. The rearrangement joins TRBV7-6 to TRBJ1-5, with D unclear. Germline values: CDR1 SGHVS, CDR2 FNYEAQ. The CDR3 sequence is 13 residues long. V was shortened by 5 bases and J by 5 bases, with 10 bases between the two germline ends. The CDR3, as DNA: TGTGCCAGCAGCGTCAGTGGAGATCAGCCCCAGCATTTT. This sequence encodes CASSVSGDQPQHF.

This clone has just a few counts. The CDR3 nucleotides are TGCGCCAGCAGCCAAGAAGGAGTGGGTGAAAAACTGTTTTTT. Amino acid sequence: CASSQEGVGEKLFF. The chain employs TRBV4-3 and TRBJ1-4, with D hard to call. Germline CDR1 reads LGHNA; CDR2 reads YSLEER. This CDR3 is 14 amino acids long. V dropped 0 bases and J dropped 7 bases, with 9 bases sitting between them.

The sample holds a few counts of this clone. Additional DNA sequences in this sample encode the identical CDR3. The CDR3 loop reads CASSFQYEQYF. As DNA, the CDR3 is TGCGCCAGCAGCTTTCAGTACGAGCAGTACTTC. The V and J genes are TRBV5-1 and TRBJ2-7, with D uncertain. The V gene lost 2 bases and the J gene lost 4 bases, with 4 bases spanning the gap. The CDR3 is made up of 11 amino acids. Germline V gives CDR1 SGHRS, CDR2 YFSETQ.

The chain joins TRBV7-2 to TRBJ1-2; TRBD1 aligns across 8 bases. Germline assignment: CDR1 SGHTA and CDR2 FQGNSA. The ends lost 4 bases at V and 0 bases at J; junction bases unmatched: 13. CDR3 size: 18 residues. The CDR3 nucleotides read TGTGCCAGCAGCTCCCCGACGACAGGGGAGGCAGCTAACTATGGCTACACCTTC. Translated: CASSSPTTGEAANYGYTF.

The J gene is TRBJ2-7, the V gene TRBV29-1; D is ambiguous. This CDR3 has 11 amino acids. V shed 1 base and J shed 5 bases, with 6 bases lying between them. CDR1 is SQVTM, CDR2 ANQGSEA, per germline. DNA of the CDR3: TGCAGCGTTGAAGGGGCGGACGAGCAGTACTTC. Residues: CSVEGADEQYF.

V is TRBV7-9 and J is TRBJ2-3; D unresolved. The CDR3 runs 13 residues. Germline loops: CDR1 SEHNR, CDR2 FQNEAQ (reference sequence). The ends were cut back, 7 bases at V and 2 bases at J, with 10 bases in the middle. The CDR3 region has the DNA TGTGCCAGCAACCTGAGGTCCACAGATACGCAGTATTTT. The encoded protein is CASNLRSTDTQYF.

This clone came up a few times. The gene calls are TRBV27 and TRBJ2-3, with 10 bases matching TRBD1. Germline CDR1 is MNHEY and CDR2 is SMNVEV (reference sequence). The CDR3 runs to 15 residues. Trimming removed 7 bases from V and 2 bases from J; junction bases left unmatched: 6. The CDR3, as DNA: TGTGCCAGCACCCGACAGGGGGCGGTCACAGATACGCAGTATTTT. Translation gives CASTRQGAVTDTQYF.

The chain recombines TRBV29-1 with TRBJ1-1; 7 nucleotides align to TRBD1. This CDR3 spans 13 amino acids. The V gene's germline CDR1 is SQVTM and CDR2 ANQGSEA. The V gene end was trimmed by 7 bases and the J gene end by 2 bases; junction bases not matched to a gene: 7. The DNA of the CDR3 is TGCAGCGCGACAGGGTCGGCCAACACTGAAGCTTTCTTT. Translation gives CSATGSANTEAFF.

The V and J genes are TRBV10-2 and TRBJ2-3; 7 bases agree with TRBD2. The CDR3 has 16 amino acids. V gave up 7 bases and J gave up 2 bases; unmatched junction bases: 12. The V gene's germline CDR1 is WSHSY and CDR2 SAAADI. The CDR3 sequence is CASKRLAVVYTDTQYF. DNA of the CDR3: TGCGCCAGCAAAAGGCTAGCGGTCGTATACACAGATACGCAGTATTTT.

A few counts support this clone. The chain couples TRBV7-9 to TRBJ1-2; D not resolved. The CDR3 runs 16 residues. The V end was cut by 4 bases, the J end by 8 bases, with 23 bases between. Germline CDR1 and CDR2: SEHNR and FQNEAQ (reference sequence). Here the CDR3 reads CASSSTLFLQVYGYTF. The DNA of the CDR3 is TGTGCCAGCAGCTCAACCCTATTTCTCCAGGTTTACGGCTACACCTTC. The full variable domain, with the rest looked up from reference TRBV7-9 and TRBJ1-2, is DTGVSQNPRHKITKRGQNVTFRCDPISEHNRLYWYRQTLGQGPEFLTYFQNEAQLEKSRLLSDRFSAERPKGSFSTLEIQRTEQGDSAMYLCASSSTLFLQVYGYTFGSGTRLTVV.